Following are 17 T cell receptor beta chains from one sample sequenced in a study of T cells in Graves' hyperthyroidism and ophthalmopathy. Amplification of TCR beta CDR3 regions was performed using RNA transcripts as template. Initially, a first-round RT-PCR of the TCR CDR3 employed the HTBI primer set. MiXCR was run by TCRdb on the multiplex PCR reads, yielding one entry per CDR3 protein. Of 250,000 to 400,000 distinct CDR3 sequences listed, approximately 13% were seen once; the top ten hold roughly 35%. Material: blood. These receptors were collected from a middle-aged woman with Graves' ophthalmopathy.

The table lists this clonotype with a few counts. This chain connects TRBV7-2 to TRBJ1-2; D remains unclear. Trimming took off 1 base at V and 2 bases at J, with 11 bases between the two ends. The CDR3 runs 15 residues. Germline CDR1 is SGHTA and CDR2 is FQGNSA. The CDR3 sequence is CASSLGLGGNYGYTF. CDR3 coding DNA: TGTGCCAGCAGCTTAGGGTTGGGAGGAAACTATGGCTACACCTTC. Filled out from reference TRBV7-2 and TRBJ1-2, the complete variable domain reads GAGVSQSPSNKVTEKGKDVELRCDPISGHTALYWYRQSLGQGLEFLIYFQGNSAPDKSGLPSDRFSAERTGGSVSTLTIQRTQQEDSAVYLCASSLGLGGNYGYTFGSGTRLTVV.

This clonotype was seen more than once but under ten times. This sequence joins TRBV6-1 and TRBJ1-6; D not resolved. Looked up from germline, CDR1 is MNHNS and CDR2 is SASEGT. The CDR3 has 17 residues. V was shortened by 3 bases and J by 3 bases, with 15 bases between the two germline ends. The CDR3 reads CASSEFPGRDYNSPLHF. The CDR3 nucleotides are TGTGCCAGCAGTGAGTTTCCTGGACGGGACTATAATTCACCCCTCCACTTT.

The rearrangement uses TRBV7-2 and TRBJ1-4; 7 bases are a match to TRBD1. The V gene end was trimmed by 5 bases and the J gene end by 7 bases; junction bases not matched to a gene: 7. Germline CDR1 and CDR2: SGHTA and FQGNSA. The CDR3 sequence is 14 residues long. CDR3 in amino acids: CASSVTGVSEKLFF. CDR3 nucleotide sequence: TGTGCCAGCAGCGTTACAGGGGTGTCTGAAAAACTGTTTTTT.

V is TRBV7-9 and J is TRBJ1-1; 7 bases match TRBD1. Trimming cost V 5 bases and J 0 bases; bases outside gene matches: 9. This CDR3 contains 16 residues. Germline V gene sequence: CDR1 SEHNR, CDR2 FQNEAQ (reference sequence). The CDR3 region is CASSPPGQRMNTEAFF. CDR3 DNA: TGTGCCAGCAGCCCTCCGGGACAGCGAATGAACACTGAAGCTTTCTTT.

The chain has TRBV18 and TRBJ1-6, with D possibly being TRBD1 (5 bases). The CDR3 length is 14 residues. The V end lost 3 bases, the J end lost 9 bases, and 12 bases lay between the germline ends. Per the germline V gene, CDR1 is KGHSH and CDR2 is LQKENI. CDR3 protein: CASSPSGMSSPLHF. For the CDR3, the DNA is TGTGCCAGCTCACCGTCAGGGATGAGTTCACCCCTCCACTTT.

The sample holds many counts of this clonotype. The chain combines TRBV6-5 with TRBJ2-7; TRBD1 is a possible D gene (6 bases). The CDR3 contains 16 residues. The germline V gene encodes CDR1 MNHEY and CDR2 SVGAGI. Between the trimmed V and J ends, which lost 6 bases and 5 bases, there was a span of 23 bases. CDR3 amino acids: CASRPYLIRGPDEQYF. The CDR3 coding sequence is TGTGCCAGCAGGCCTTATCTAATCAGGGGACCAGACGAGCAGTACTTC.

The DNA for the CDR3 is TGTGCCATCAGTGAGTCCACGGGCCAGGGGTATGGCTACACCTTC. Translated, it gives CAISESTGQGYGYTF. The rearrangement links TRBV10-3 to TRBJ1-2; D perhaps matches TRBD1 (6 bases). CDR1 is ENHRY and CDR2 is SYGVKD in the germline V gene. This CDR3 contains 15 residues. Trimming shortened V by 0 bases and J by 5 bases, and 13 bases separated the two germline ends.

A remark on this clonotype: One end of the junction fails to match germline, which may point to a read error. This chain links TRBV7-9 with TRBJ2-2; TRBD1 agrees at 7 bases. Germline V lookup: CDR1 SEHNR, CDR2 FQNEAQ (reference sequence). The CDR3 totals 14 residues. The CDR3 here is CAGSSLTGSGELFF. DNA of the CDR3: TGTGCCGGCAGCTCCTTGACAGGGTCCGGGGAGCTGTTTTTT.

This clonotype has at least ten counts. The J gene is TRBJ2-7, the V gene TRBV12-3 or TRBV12-4, with a tentative D call TRBD2 (6 bases). With 6 bases removed from V and 6 bases from J, the gap between germline ends came to 12 bases. The CDR3 runs 12 residues. The chain's CDR3 is CASSEQEGEQYF. CDR3 bases: TGTGCCAGCAGCGAACAGGAGGGCGAGCAGTACTTC.

This clonotype appeared many times. The J gene is TRBJ2-5, the V gene TRBV25-1, with TRBD1 matching 8 bases. The germline gives CDR1 MGHDK, CDR2 SYGVNS. With V trimmed by 6 bases and J by 5 bases, 5 bases remained unmatched. CDR3 length: 13 residues. The DNA of the CDR3 is TGTGCCAGCAGGGCGACAGGGGTGGAGACCCAGTACTTC. Translating it yields CASRATGVETQYF.

This clonotype has at least ten counts. The V call is TRBV7-2, the J call TRBJ2-1; 10 bases are a match to TRBD2. The germline gives CDR1 SGHTA, CDR2 FQGNSA. The length of the CDR3 is 14 residues. V lost 3 bases to trimming and J lost 8 bases; unmatched junction nucleotides: 4. As DNA, the CDR3 is TGTGCCAGCAGCTTCAGCGGGGGGGCCGATGAGCAGTTCTTC. It specifies CASSFSGGADEQFF.

The chain uses TRBV5-1 and TRBJ2-5; the match to TRBD2 covers 9 bases. The CDR3 length is 15 residues. Germline V gene lookup returns CDR1 SGHRS and CDR2 YFSETQ. V trimming: 2 bases; J trimming: 5 bases; junction bases outside the gene matches: 7. The CDR3 DNA is TGCGCCAGCAGCTTCTCTAGCGGGGTGAGGGAGACCCAGTACTTC. Encoded protein: CASSFSSGVRETQYF.

This chain joins TRBV11-2 and TRBJ2-2; possibly TRBD1 for D (6 bases). Trimming pared 5 bases from V and 3 bases from J, leaving 10 bases between. This CDR3 is 14 amino acids long. Germline values: CDR1 SGHAT, CDR2 FQNNGV. For the CDR3, the DNA is TGTGCCAGCAGCCCCAAGGGGGACACCGGGGAGCTGTTTTTT. Protein: CASSPKGDTGELFF. The whole variable domain, filled in from reference TRBV11-2 and TRBJ2-2, reads EAGVAQSPRYKIIEKRQSVAFWCNPISGHATLYWYQQILGQGPKLLIQFQNNGVVDDSQLPKDRFSAERLKGVDSTLKIQPAKLEDSAVYLCASSPKGDTGELFFGEGSRLTVL.

This clonotype was observed at least ten times. The chain carries TRBV30 and TRBJ1-5, with D hard to call. In germline, CDR1 is GTSNPN, CDR2 SVGIG (reference sequence). This CDR3 has 13 amino acids. V lost 2 bases to trimming and J lost 4 bases, with 9 bases between them. CDR3 residues: CAWSHGINQPQHF. CDR3 in DNA: TGTGCCTGGAGTCACGGGATAAATCAGCCCCAGCATTTT.

This clonotype occurred many times. The chain carries TRBV7-2 and TRBJ2-3; D is unresolved. V lost 2 bases, J lost 4 bases, and 10 bases lay in between. Germline V lookup: CDR1 SGHTA, CDR2 FQGNSA. This CDR3 contains 14 residues. The CDR3 protein is CASSLMLGSDTQYF. The CDR3 DNA sequence: TGTGCCAGCAGCTTAATGTTGGGTTCAGATACGCAGTATTTT. The full variable domain, in which reference TRBV7-2 and TRBJ2-3 provide the parts outside the CDR3, is GAGVSQSPSNKVTEKGKDVELRCDPISGHTALYWYRQSLGQGLEFLIYFQGNSAPDKSGLPSDRFSAERTGGSVSTLTIQRTQQEDSAVYLCASSLMLGSDTQYFGPGTRLTVL.

The J gene is TRBJ1-2, the V gene TRBV10-3; TRBD1 is a possible D gene (6 bases). There are 14 residues in the CDR3. Germline V gene data show CDR1 as ENHRY and CDR2 as SYGVKD. Trimming took off 6 bases at V and 4 bases at J, with 15 bases between the two ends. CDR3 protein: CAIRGTGRGYGYTF. DNA of the CDR3: TGTGCCATCAGGGGCACAGGCAGGGGCTATGGCTACACCTTC.

The chain is built from TRBV4-2 and TRBJ1-6; the D is unclear. The germline V gene has CDR1 LGHNA and CDR2 YNFKEQ. This CDR3 contains 11 residues. V lost 8 bases and J 10 bases, leaving 9 bases between the germline ends. CDR3 in DNA: TGTGCCAGCGGGGAGTTCTCACCCCTCCACTTT. Translated, it gives CASGEFSPLHF.